These 21 T cell receptor beta chains were all obtained from the same sample, sequenced in a study of molecular identifiers for immune sequencing clone quantification listed by TCRdb under 2018. Preparation of the library involved PCR. Sequencing relied on an Illumina HiSeq 4000. TCRdb redid the processing of the public reads, applying fastp at Q25 and MiXCR, and retained in-frame beta chains. When rows share a CDR3 protein, they turn into one entry using the most common DNA and genes. This sample has some 320,000 distinct CDR3 sequences in its table, and about 22% of those were observed once. 0.81% of the sample is held by the ten biggest clonotypes. The specimen was naive CD8+ T cells from blood, with Jurkat cell RNA spiked in. Explained via the paper, the cell subset or site label denotes: FACS-sorted CD8+CD4-CCR7+CD45RA+ naive T cells. Every receptor here comes from a human donor in good health. Some libraries in this study had Jurkat cell RNA spiked in.

This clonotype was counted once. A read error is possible here, since a much larger clone lies one base away. The chain carries TRBV5-3 and TRBJ2-7; unclear D gene. TRBV5-3 is recorded as an ORF, its role being uncertain. The CDR3 loop spans 13 amino acids. With 9 bases removed from V and 1 base from J, the gap between germline ends came to 14 bases. CDR3 sequence: CANSDDTSYEQYF. CDR3 sequence (DNA): TGTGCCAACAGCGACGACACGTCCTACGAGCAGTACTTC.

There are many counts of this clonotype. The V and J genes are TRBV27 and TRBJ1-1; the D is unclear. From germline, CDR1 is MNHEY and CDR2 SMNVEV (reference sequence). The CDR3 extends over 12 amino acids. V gave up 6 bases and J gave up 3 bases, with 8 bases separating them. The CDR3 region has the DNA TGTGCCAGCAGGACGGTGTACACTGAAGCTTTCTTT. It codes for CASRTVYTEAFF.

The table lists this clonotype with many counts. CDR3 amino acids: CASSFQGSGETQYF. DNA of the CDR3: TGTGCCAGCAGTTTTCAGGGATCCGGAGAGACCCAGTACTTC. The chain joins TRBV28 to TRBJ2-5; D is possibly TRBD1 (5 bases). V dropped 3 bases and J dropped 4 bases, with 12 bases sitting between them. The germline V gene encodes CDR1 MDHEN and CDR2 SYDVKM. This CDR3 region has 14 residues. The full variable domain, completed using reference TRBV28 and TRBJ2-5, is DVKVTQSSRYLVKRTGEKVFLECVQDMDHENMFWYRQDPGLGLRLIYFSYDVKMKEKGDIPEGYSVSREKKERFSLILESASTNQTSMYLCASSFQGSGETQYFGPGTRLLVL.

The sample holds many counts of this clonotype. The CDR3 bases are TGTGCCAGCAACGGAAAACCTAGCGGGAGCACCGGGGAGCTGTTTTTT. Encoded protein: CASNGKPSGSTGELFF. The rearrangement joins TRBV28 to TRBJ2-2; 10 positions match TRBD2. V lost 7 bases, J lost 4 bases, and 9 bases stayed unmatched. In germline, CDR1 is MDHEN, CDR2 SYDVKM. CDR3 size: 16 residues.

This clonotype occurred many times. The rearrangement links TRBV19 to TRBJ2-7; 10 bases agree with TRBD2. The germline CDR1 and CDR2 sequences are LNHDA and SQIVND (reference sequence). With V trimmed by 5 bases and J by 3 bases, 10 bases remained unmatched. The CDR3 contains 16 residues. CDR3 sequence: CASSLSSSGRYYEQYF. The CDR3, as DNA: TGTGCCAGTAGTCTCTCCTCTAGCGGGAGATACTACGAGCAGTACTTC.

This clonotype has a count of ten or more. The chain has TRBV28 and TRBJ2-7; 9 bases align to TRBD2. CDR1 and CDR2 (germline): MDHEN, SYDVKM. CDR3 length: 15 amino acids. J gave up 3 bases and V 5 bases, and 8 bases lay outside the gene matches. The CDR3 region is CASSPVSGSGYEQYF. CDR3 nucleotides: TGTGCCAGCAGTCCGGTTAGCGGGAGTGGCTACGAGCAGTACTTC.

There are a few counts of this clonotype. The V and J genes are TRBV7-9 and TRBJ2-3, with TRBD2 matching 7 bases. This CDR3 region has 19 residues. Germline assignment: CDR1 SEHNR and CDR2 FQNEAQ (reference sequence). V shed 5 bases, J shed 3 bases, and the junction held 20 bases outside the gene matches. CDR3 sequence reads: CASSPTWGGQKASTDTQYF. In DNA form, the CDR3 reads TGTGCCAGCAGCCCAACTTGGGGAGGGCAGAAGGCTTCAACAGATACGCAGTATTTT.

The V call is TRBV7-9, the J call TRBJ2-2, with 13 bases matching TRBD2. V was pared by 3 bases and J by 6 bases, with 7 bases of the junction left unmatched. The CDR3 is 17 amino acids. CDR1 and CDR2 from the germline V gene are SEHNR and FQNEAQ (reference sequence). CDR3 nucleotide sequence: TGTGCCAGCAGCTTCGGACTAGCGGGAGAGTCTTCCGGGGAGCTGTTTTTT. It specifies CASSFGLAGESSGELFF.

This clonotype was observed a few times. Given a much more abundant clone one base away, this may be a read error. The V call is TRBV28, the J call TRBJ2-7; TRBD1 agrees at 7 bases. This CDR3 has 15 amino acids. Germline loops: CDR1 MDHEN, CDR2 SYDVKM. V gave up 8 bases and J gave up 2 bases; unmatched junction bases: 12. The CDR3 loop is CASGSRTGPTYEQYF. The CDR3 DNA follows: TGTGCCAGCGGCTCCCGGACAGGCCCGACCTACGAGCAGTACTTC.

This clonotype was counted ten times or more. The CDR3 DNA reads TGTGCCAGCAGTTTAGCACTAGCGGGCGCTTACACAGATACGCAGTATTTT. This translates into CASSLALAGAYTDTQYF. This chain connects TRBV12-3 or TRBV12-4 to TRBJ2-3; 9 nucleotides match TRBD2. CDR3 length equals 17 residues. V lost 0 bases and J lost 2; bases outside the gene matches: 6.

About this clonotype itself: A read error may explain this, as a much larger clone is one base away. The chain combines TRBV9 with TRBJ1-5; no clear D gene. CDR3 length: 14 amino acids. Germline V gene sequence: CDR1 SGDLS, CDR2 YYNGEE. V was shortened by 7 bases and J by 0 bases, with 11 bases between the two germline ends. CDR3 protein: CASGDAYSNQPQHF. The CDR3 coding sequence is TGTGCCAGCGGCGATGCGTATAGCAATCAGCCCCAGCATTTT.

This clonotype appeared many times. The CDR3 reads CASSFLSPTHAHEQYF. The CDR3 nucleotides read TGTGCCAGCAGTTTCCTATCCCCGACCCATGCCCACGAGCAGTACTTC. The chain joins TRBV27 to TRBJ2-7; D gene unclear. The ends were cut back, 3 bases at V and 5 bases at J, with 20 bases in the middle. Germline-derived CDR1 and CDR2 are MNHEY and SMNVEV (reference sequence). This CDR3 has 16 residues.

As to this clonotype: Possible read error: a much larger clone is one base away. V is TRBV4-3 and J is TRBJ2-7; 10 bases fit TRBD2. The CDR3 totals 16 residues. Unmatched junction bases numbered 5, after V lost 0 bases and J lost 3 bases. Germline V lookup: CDR1 LGHNA, CDR2 YSLEER. CDR3 amino acids: CASSQDASSGSYEQYF. CDR3 DNA sequence: TGCGCCAGCAGCCAAGACGCGTCTAGCGGGAGCTACGAGCAGTACTTC.

In its sample, this clonotype was seen many times. The V call is TRBV20-1, the J call TRBJ2-1; TRBD1 agrees at 11 bases. The CDR3 covers 16 residues. The V segment lost 5 bases and the J segment 10 bases; nucleotides outside the gene matches: 16. Germline CDR1 DFQATT, CDR2 SNEGSKA (reference sequence). In DNA, the CDR3 is TGCAGTGCTTTTACTACAGGACAGGGGGCTTTGCTCGAGCAGTTCTTC. This translates into CSAFTTGQGALLEQFF.

This clonotype was seen many times. The chain links TRBV12-3 or TRBV12-4 to TRBJ1-1, with D unclear. Deletions cut 3 bases from V and 0 bases from J, with 8 bases between. The CDR3 extends over 14 amino acids. The DNA for the CDR3 is TGTGCCAGCAGTTTCGGTCAGCTGAACACTGAAGCTTTCTTT. This encodes CASSFGQLNTEAFF.

This clonotype was detected ten times or more. The chain has TRBV30 and TRBJ2-3; D ambiguous. Per germline, CDR1 GTSNPN and CDR2 SVGIG (reference sequence). This CDR3 has 14 amino acids. Trimming left V 4 bases short and J 2 bases short, with 13 bases between. The DNA for the CDR3 is TGTGCCTGGACCCAACAGATATCCACAGATACGCAGTATTTT. The encoded protein is CAWTQQISTDTQYF.

The sample holds a few counts of this clonotype. This chain uses TRBV13 with TRBJ2-1, with a weak D call TRBD2 (5 bases). The germline CDR1 and CDR2 sequences are PRHDT and FYEKMQ (reference sequence). The V end was cut by 2 bases, the J end by 9 bases, with 8 bases between. The length of the CDR3 is 12 residues. CDR3 nucleotide sequence: TGTGCCAGCAGCTTATACAGCGGTGAGCAGTTCTTC. It yields the protein CASSLYSGEQFF. The full variable domain, completed using reference TRBV13 and TRBJ2-1, is AAGVIQSPRHLIKEKRETATLKCYPIPRHDTVYWYQQGPGQDPQFLISFYEKMQSDKGSIPDRFSAQQFSDYHSELNMSSLELGDSALYFCASSLYSGEQFFGPGTRLTVL.

In its sample, this clonotype was seen many times. V and J are TRBV28 and TRBJ2-2; no clear D gene. This CDR3 comprises 13 residues. Germline-derived CDR1 and CDR2 are MDHEN and SYDVKM. V lost 3 bases, J lost 5 bases, and 7 bases lay in between. The CDR3 loop is CASSFVRTGELFF. In DNA, the CDR3 is TGTGCCAGCAGTTTCGTGAGGACCGGGGAGCTGTTTTTT.

This clonotype has only a few counts. This rearrangement joins TRBV5-1 to TRBJ1-5; a possible D gene is TRBD1 (5 bases). Germline CDR1 reads SGHRS; CDR2 reads YFSETQ. The CDR3 contains 17 residues. The ends were cut back, 6 bases at V and 1 base at J, with 20 bases in the middle. CDR3 protein: CASTGGRGRDSNQPQHF. The CDR3, as DNA: TGCGCCAGCACGGGGGGTCGGGGTCGCGACAGCAATCAGCCCCAGCATTTT.

This clonotype has ten or more counts. The gene calls are TRBV21-1 and TRBJ1-5; TRBD1 was called by the table and not checked on the DNA. TRBV21-1 corresponds to a pseudogene. The CDR3 extends over 19 amino acids. CDR3 bases: TGTGCCAGCAGCCTTAGGGGGCTCGGGGGACAGGGACAAAATCAGCCCCAGCATTTT. Its protein product is CASSLRGLGGQGQNQPQHF.

This clonotype was observed at least ten times. The gene calls are TRBV4-1 and TRBJ2-2; the match to TRBD1 covers 8 bases. The CDR3 covers 16 residues. Germline assignment: CDR1 MGHRA and CDR2 YSYEKL. Unmatched junction bases numbered 3, after V lost 2 bases and J lost 1 base. The CDR3 here is CASSQWTGKNTGELFF. In nucleotides, the CDR3 is TGCGCCAGCAGCCAATGGACAGGGAAGAACACCGGGGAGCTGTTTTTT.